The sequence of this T cell receptor beta chain was determined in a study of blood T cell repertoires in COVID-19. Study summary: Some COVID-19 samples were acute and others convalescent; all came from the United States, Italy and Spain. In each case, the material was cDNA or gDNA derived from T cells, B-cell-depleted T cells, or PBMCs.

How the authors handled the data: Amplification from reference gene primers served as the basis for estimated nucleated cell counts. Using immunoSEQ multiplex PCR, the repertoire was profiled, and TCRdb retains in-frame clones only, with some absent. Clone size and V and J calls were adopted from that table, with D and trimming inferred from the DNA. The table records about 360,000 clones, around nine tenths of them present only once. There are 19 residues in the CDR3. V was pared by 0 bases and J by 1 base, with 13 bases of the junction left unmatched. Germline V gene data show CDR1 as SGDLS and CDR2 as YYNGEE.

The rearrangement uses TRBV9 and TRBJ1-2, with TRBD1 matching over 9 bases. Specimen: peripheral blood. This TCR was sampled from a human donor in a cohort sampled during active COVID-19. The CDR3 DNA follows: TGTGCCAGCAGCGTAGAGTCGGGTGGTGGACAGGGGAGTAACTATGGCTACACCTTC. Translated, it gives CASSVESGGGQGSNYGYTF.